Shown below are 12 T cell receptor beta chains from a single sample sequenced in a study of cytomegalovirus exposure and HLA in healthy donors. Method: immunoSEQ multiplex PCR; TCRdb's copy keeps in-frame clones and lacks some. The sample carries some 220,000 clones, approximately 90% recorded once. The specimen sequenced was PBMCs. The receptors shown here come from a woman aged 18-35 years in good health and CMV-seronegative.

V gene TRBV5-4 combines with J gene TRBJ2-2, with a weak D call TRBD2 (5 bases). The CDR3 spans 14 residues. V dropped 0 bases and J dropped 6 bases, with 9 bases sitting between them. Germline assignment: CDR1 SGHNT and CDR2 YYREEE (reference sequence). CDR3 DNA sequence: TGTGCCAGCAGCTTGGGCCTAGCCCCCGGGGAGCTGTTTTTT. It codes for CASSLGLAPGELFF.

The genes are TRBV11-2 and TRBJ2-7; D is unclear. The CDR3 loop spans 16 amino acids. CDR1 SGHAT and CDR2 FQNNGV come from the germline V gene. The V gene lost 0 bases and the J gene lost 2 bases, with 14 bases spanning the gap. CDR3 nucleotide sequence: TGTGCCAGCAGCTTAGATCGCCCGGTACGTGCCTACGAGCAGTACTTC. Protein: CASSLDRPVRAYEQYF.

The chain links TRBV9 to TRBJ1-5; D might be TRBD1 (6 bases). The CDR3 spans 14 residues. V shed 6 bases and J shed 5 bases, with 15 bases lying between them. Germline loops: CDR1 SGDLS, CDR2 YYNGEE. Here the CDR3 reads CASTEGVGDQPQHF. The CDR3 coding sequence is TGTGCCAGCACCGAGGGGGTTGGCGATCAGCCCCAGCATTTT.

The J gene is TRBJ1-4, the V gene TRBV19; TRBD1 agrees at 9 bases. V shed 3 bases and J 5 bases; nucleotides not matched to a gene: 7. CDR1 LNHDA and CDR2 SQIVND come from the germline V gene (reference sequence). This CDR3 comprises 16 residues. CDR3 coding DNA: TGTGCCAGTAGTATGGGCGGAGGGACAGGGAATGAAAAACTGTTTTTT. Translating it yields CASSMGGGTGNEKLFF. Supplemented by reference TRBV19 and TRBJ1-4, the full variable domain reads DGGITQSPKYLFRKEGQNVTLSCEQNLNHDAMYWYRQDPGQGLRLIYYSQIVNDFQKGDIAEGYSVSREKKESFPLTVTSAQKNPTAFYLCASSMGGGTGNEKLFFGSGTQLSVL.

This clone was seen a single time. The chain couples TRBV2 to TRBJ2-1; D is possibly TRBD2 (6 bases). V lost 4 bases and J lost 5, with 18 bases in between. This CDR3 is built from 16 residues. Germline-derived CDR1 and CDR2 are SNHLY and FYNNEI. This CDR3 reads CASSAPLAGSNNEQFF. In DNA form, the CDR3 reads TGTGCCAGCAGTGCACCTTTGGCGGGATCTAACAATGAGCAGTTCTTC.

This clone was found once. The rearrangement links TRBV11-2 to TRBJ2-7, with D maybe TRBD2 (6 bases). The length of the CDR3 is 16 residues. Trimming removed 1 base from V and 3 bases from J, with 16 bases in between. Germline CDR1 is SGHAT and CDR2 is FQNNGV. CDR3 coding DNA: TGTGCCAGCAGCTTAGTCGGGAGCCCTAAGGACTACGAGCAGTACTTC. Its protein is CASSLVGSPKDYEQYF. Complete variable domain (other parts from reference TRBV11-2 and TRBJ2-7): EAGVAQSPRYKIIEKRQSVAFWCNPISGHATLYWYQQILGQGPKLLIQFQNNGVVDDSQLPKDRFSAERLKGVDSTLKIQPAKLEDSAVYLCASSLVGSPKDYEQYFGPGTRLTVT.

The gene calls are TRBV7-6 and TRBJ1-5; D is ambiguous. Germline-derived CDR1 and CDR2 are SGHVS and FNYEAQ. This CDR3 is 13 amino acids long. The ends were cut back, 5 bases at V and 8 bases at J, with 13 bases in the middle. CDR3 loop: CASSPTSGEPQHF. The CDR3, as DNA: TGTGCCAGCAGCCCCACTTCCGGGGAGCCCCAGCATTTT.

This rearrangement joins TRBV6-4 to TRBJ1-2; 10 nucleotides agree with TRBD1. This CDR3 has 18 amino acids. V trimming: 2 bases; J trimming: 5 bases; junction bases outside the gene matches: 14. The germline gives CDR1 MRHNA, CDR2 SNTAGT. The CDR3 spells CASSDPQDRGEVRYGYTF. CDR3 DNA: TGTGCCAGCAGTGACCCCCAGGACAGGGGGGAGGTGAGGTATGGCTACACCTTC.

This chain links TRBV19 with TRBJ1-5; D gene unclear. The CDR3 consists of 13 residues. Germline CDR1 LNHDA, CDR2 SQIVND (reference sequence). Between the trimmed V and J ends, which lost 3 bases and 9 bases, there was a span of 12 bases. The CDR3 reads CASSILSGWPQHF. CDR3 nucleotides: TGTGCCAGTAGTATCCTTTCGGGGTGGCCCCAGCATTTT.

V and J are TRBV7-8 and TRBJ2-1, with 10 bases lining up with TRBD1. Trimming cost V 4 bases and J 7 bases; bases outside gene matches: 13. The germline V gene has CDR1 SGHVS and CDR2 FQNEAQ. The CDR3 covers 17 residues. CDR3 bases: TGTGCCAGCAGCTCGCGGAAAGCCGGGACAGGGGCGAATGAGCAGTTCTTC. Its protein product is CASSSRKAGTGANEQFF.

The chain uses TRBV5-1 and TRBJ2-7, with D possibly matching TRBD2 (6 bases). This CDR3 has 15 amino acids. The germline gives CDR1 SGHRS, CDR2 YFSETQ. Trimming took 2 bases from V and 2 from J, leaving 14 bases between them. For the CDR3, the DNA is TGCGCCAGCAGCTTCTCTCGGGGGTTGACCTACGAGCAGTACTTC. Protein product: CASSFSRGLTYEQYF.

The chain employs TRBV9 and TRBJ1-2; 7 bases match TRBD1. Trimming took 3 bases from V and 7 from J; bases not matched to a gene: 12. The CDR3 totals 15 residues. The germline gives CDR1 SGDLS, CDR2 YYNGEE. This CDR3 reads CASSATLQGDGGYTF. CDR3 sequence (DNA): TGTGCCAGCAGCGCCACCCTTCAGGGGGACGGTGGCTACACCTTC.